This TCR beta chain stems from a study of blood T cell repertoires in COVID-19. About the study: Material from acute and convalescent COVID-19 was sourced from the United States, Italy and Spain. From T cells, B-cell-depleted T cells, or PBMCs came the material, which was cDNA or gDNA.

Per the germline V gene, CDR1 is SGHRS and CDR2 is YFSETQ. The length of the CDR3 is 15 residues. With 4 bases removed from V and 7 bases from J, the gap between germline ends came to 21 bases. Original methodology: Using reference gene primer amplification, nucleated cell counts were estimated. The protocol was immunoSEQ multiplex PCR, while the TCRdb copy is restricted to in-frame clones and leaves out a portion. V, J and clone size reflect that table, while D and trimming were determined from the DNA. The table has 110,000 or so clones, roughly 80% seen once. This sequence was found in a woman in her 70s with acute or convalescent COVID-19. The sequencing input was peripheral blood. The rearrangement links TRBV5-1 to TRBJ2-7; a possible D gene is TRBD2 (5 bases). CDR3 sequence reads: CASSPNGSPDREQYF. DNA of the CDR3: TGCGCCAGCAGCCCCAATGGGAGTCCGGATAGGGAGCAGTACTTC.